The entry below gives a single TCR beta chain sequence along with its context. Its antigen is unknown. CDR1 and CDR2 from the germline V gene are SGDLS and YYNGEE. Trimming removed 3 bases from V and 0 bases from J, with 13 bases in between. The CDR3 runs to 16 residues. This sample is drawn from a study of OX40 agonist ivuxolimab in advanced cancers. Study-wide results and limits: Expanded clones were, on average, more numerous among CD8+ T cells than CD4+.

The table came from immunoSEQ multiplex PCR; TCRdb's copy has only in-frame clones and leaves some out. The sample carries about 92,000 clones, approximately 90% recorded once. The sequence came from an adult with an advanced solid tumor such as melanoma, head and neck, liver or kidney cancer. This sequence joins TRBV9 and TRBJ1-3, with a possible D match to TRBD1 (5 bases). The sample here was CD4+ or CD8+ T cells sorted from blood, taken in a trial of the OX40 agonist ivuxolimab. The CDR3 DNA reads TGTGCCAGCAGCGCCCAGGGTACTATCTCTGGAAACACCATATATTTT. Translation gives CASSAQGTISGNTIYF.